Listed below are T cell receptor beta chains from one sample, sequenced in a study of identical twins. TCRdb independently ran MiXCR on the 5' RACE reads; one entry per CDR3 protein. The sample shows 500,000 or so distinct CDR3 sequences, 14% of them seen only once. These data were also reused for a study on yellow fever vaccine responses in identical twins.

The sequencing sample was made of CD4+ T cells sorted from blood. The receptors originated from a woman aged 18-30 years in good health. Each CDR3 is given with its conserved first and last residue. D genes are given only for firm matches. The listing skips clone size in some rows; elsewhere it reads once, few, many or a size class.

V gene	J gene	clone size	D gene	CDR3 DNA	CDR3 protein
TRBV20-1	TRBJ2-5	few	TRBD1	TGCAGTGCCCCGACAGGGGGAGAAGAGACCCAGTACTTC	CSAPTGGEETQYF
TRBV6-1	TRBJ2-2	few	TRBD2	TGTGCCAGCAGCGATAAGCGGGGTGCCGGGGAGCTGTTTTTT	CASSDKRGAGELFF
TRBV20-1	TRBJ2-3	few	NA	TGCAGTGTTCCTCATCCCCGGTCCACAGATACGCAGTATTTT	CSVPHPRSTDTQYF
TRBV7-2	TRBJ2-1	few	NA	TGTGCCAGCAGCGTCGTGGTGGGTCTCTACAATGAGCAGTTCTTC	CASSVVVGLYNEQFF
TRBV11-3	TRBJ2-1	NA	TRBD1	TGTGCCAGCAGCCGTGGACAGGGGGACATGGGTGAGCAGTTCTTC	CASSRGQGDMGEQFF
TRBV12-3/TRBV12-4	TRBJ2-4	NA	NA	TGTGCCAGCAGCGAGACGCTGATAGCCAAAAACATTCAGTACTTC	CASSETLIAKNIQYF
TRBV7-8	TRBJ1-4	NA	NA	TGTGCCAGCAGCTTAAGGCGCACGACCTCGTGGACTAATGAAAAACTGTTTTTT	CASSLRRTTSWTNEKLFF
TRBV27	TRBJ2-7	NA	TRBD2	TGTGCCAGCAGTTTATCGAAGCTAGCGGGGGGTGAGCAGTACTTC	CASSLSKLAGGEQYF
TRBV5-1	TRBJ2-3	NA	TRBD2	TGCGCCAGCAGGCCGGGACTAGTATTAGATACGCAGTATTTT	CASRPGLVLDTQYF
TRBV11-1	TRBJ2-7	many	TRBD1	TGTGCCAGCAGCCGGGACAGGAATTACGAGCAGTACTTC	CASSRDRNYEQYF
TRBV10-3	TRBJ2-3	NA	NA	TGTGCCATCAGTGAGTCTGGTCGCACAGATACGCAGTATTTT	CAISESGRTDTQYF
TRBV3-1	TRBJ2-5	few	NA	TGTGCCAGCAGCCAAGAAGGAGGCGGGGAGACCCAGTACTTC	CASSQEGGGETQYF
TRBV25-1	TRBJ2-3	many	TRBD1	TGTGCCAGCAGGAGGACAGGGGCAGATACGCAGTATTTT	CASRRTGADTQYF
TRBV20-1	TRBJ2-3	few	NA	TGCAGTGCTAGAGATGGAGCAGCGGGACAGACATTGTCAGATACGCAGTATTTT	CSARDGAAGQTLSDTQYF
TRBV19	TRBJ2-7	few	TRBD2	TGTGCCAGTCAGGTCCAGCGGGGCTACGAGCAGTACTTC	CASQVQRGYEQYF
TRBV7-2	TRBJ2-7	few	NA	TGTGCCAGCAGCTCTGGGTTCTCGGACGAGCAGTACTTC	CASSSGFSDEQYF
TRBV27	TRBJ2-3	NA	NA	TGTGCCAGCGGCGTCCCTAGATTACGCACAGATACGCAGTATTTT	CASGVPRLRTDTQYF
TRBV7-9	TRBJ2-7	few	NA	TGTGCCAGCAGCTTACAGGCCGTCTCCTACGAGCAGTACTTC	CASSLQAVSYEQYF
TRBV7-2	TRBJ2-3	few	NA	TGTGCCAGCAGAGCGCTAGGGGCAGGGCGCACAGATACGCAGTATTTT	CASRALGAGRTDTQYF
TRBV7-9	TRBJ2-6	NA	NA	TGTGCCAGCAGCTTAGACCTCTCTGGGGCCAACGTCCTGACTTTC	CASSLDLSGANVLTF
TRBV29-1	TRBJ1-2	many	NA	TGCAGCGTTGTCGGACAGATCGACTATGGCTACACCTTC	CSVVGQIDYGYTF
TRBV6-2/TRBV6-3	TRBJ2-1	NA	TRBD2	TGTGCCAGCAGTCCCGGACTAGCGGGAGTAGTACTCCACAATGAGCAGTTCTTC	CASSPGLAGVVLHNEQFF
TRBV10-3	TRBJ1-2	few	TRBD1	TGTGCCATCAGAGGGACAGGCTATGGCTACACCTTC	CAIRGTGYGYTF
TRBV5-4	TRBJ2-5	NA	TRBD1	TGTGCCAGCAGCTTGGCCGGCTACAGGGGAACTTTAAAATCAGAGACCCAGTACTTC	CASSLAGYRGTLKSETQYF
TRBV27	TRBJ1-4	few	TRBD1	TGTGCCAGCAGCCATTCAGGGGGCACTAATGAAAAACTGTTTTTT	CASSHSGGTNEKLFF
TRBV28	TRBJ2-7	NA	NA	TGTGCCAGCAGTGAACTGTTGGCAGGTCGATACGAGCAGTACTTC	CASSELLAGRYEQYF